The entry below gives a single TCR beta chain sequence along with its context. Germline CDR1 reads SGHVS; CDR2 reads FQNEAQ. Trimming at V came to 4 bases and at J to 4 bases, leaving 8 bases not matched to a gene. The CDR3 sequence is 15 residues long. In the original analysis: Amplified reference gene primers provided the basis for estimating nucleated cell counts. Assay used: immunoSEQ multiplex PCR; TCRdb lists only in-frame clones, some missing. The DNA was the basis for D and trimming; V, J and clone size are from that table. Of 210,000 or so clones in the sample, about nine tenths were seen once. This sample stems from a study of blood T cell repertoires in COVID-19. Study-level information: Samples representing acute and convalescent COVID-19 were sourced from the United States, Italy and Spain. The cDNA or gDNA used as material had been derived from T cells, B-cell-depleted T cells, or PBMCs.

The TCR originated in a man aged 35 to 55 with acute or convalescent COVID-19. V is TRBV7-8 and J is TRBJ2-5, with 8 bases aligning to TRBD2. The sequenced sample consisted of peripheral blood. The CDR3 spells CASSSSGGPGETQYF. CDR3 nucleotides: TGTGCCAGCAGCTCTTCGGGGGGGCCGGGAGAGACCCAGTACTTC. Looking up the rest from reference TRBV7-8 and TRBJ2-5 gives the full variable domain: GAGVSQSPRYKVAKRGQDVALRCDPISGHVSLFWYQQALGQGPEFLTYFQNEAQLDKSGLPSDRFFAERPEGSVSTLKIQRTQQEDSAVYLCASSSSGGPGETQYFGPGTRLLVL.